This T cell receptor beta chain derives from a study of low-dose radiotherapy and immunotherapy resistance in tumors. About the research overall: Intravenously given cyclophosphamide 200 mg/m2 followed a two-week schedule that placed each dose one day before radiation and immunotherapy. Oral aspirin at 300 mg was taken daily by patients for four cycles, beginning on cycle 1 day 1.

V lost 8 bases to trimming and J lost 9 bases; unmatched junction nucleotides: 4. Germline V gene lookup returns CDR1 MNHEY and CDR2 SMNVEV (reference sequence). The CDR3 is 12 residues long. Both TCRalpha and TCRbeta chains were reverse transcribed with V-gene-specific primers. TCR amplification involved 15 to 25 PCR cycles with a constant-region primer and V-primer adapter. TCRdb re-derived calls from the reads in MiXCR, one entry per CDR3 protein. The table has 95,000 to 100,000 distinct CDR3 sequences, more than 20% seen once. The time point is: after trial treatment. Treatment defined: LDRT plus nivolumab, ipilimumab, low-dose cyclophosphamide and aspirin (RACIN trial).

The V and J genes are TRBV27 and TRBJ2-1; 10 nucleotides align to TRBD1. The clonotype comes from a male donor with prostate cancer. The specimen was PBMCs, collected after low-dose radiotherapy plus immunotherapy. Here the CDR3 DNA reads TGTGCCAGCGGGACAGGGGCAGGTGAGCAGTTCTTC. Translating gives CASGTGAGEQFF.